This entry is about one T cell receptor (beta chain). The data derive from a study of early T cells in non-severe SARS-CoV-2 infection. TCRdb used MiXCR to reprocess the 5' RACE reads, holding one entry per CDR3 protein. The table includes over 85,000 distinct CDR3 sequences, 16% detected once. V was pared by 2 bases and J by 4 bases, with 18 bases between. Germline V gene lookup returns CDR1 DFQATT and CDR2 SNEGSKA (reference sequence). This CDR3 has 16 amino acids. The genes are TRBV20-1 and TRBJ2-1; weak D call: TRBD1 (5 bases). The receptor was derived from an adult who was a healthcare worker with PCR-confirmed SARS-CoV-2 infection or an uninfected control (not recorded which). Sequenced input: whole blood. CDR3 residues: CSARMVLETDYNEQFF. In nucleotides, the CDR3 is TGCAGTGCTAGAATGGTTCTAGAGACAGATTACAATGAGCAGTTCTTC.